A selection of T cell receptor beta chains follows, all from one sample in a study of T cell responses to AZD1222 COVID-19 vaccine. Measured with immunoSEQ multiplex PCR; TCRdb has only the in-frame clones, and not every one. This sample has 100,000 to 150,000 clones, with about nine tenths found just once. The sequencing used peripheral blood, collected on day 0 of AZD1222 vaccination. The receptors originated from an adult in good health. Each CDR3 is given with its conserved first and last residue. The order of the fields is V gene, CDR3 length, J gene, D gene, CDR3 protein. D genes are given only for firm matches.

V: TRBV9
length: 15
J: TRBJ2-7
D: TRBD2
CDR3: CASSVDPGGSYEQYF

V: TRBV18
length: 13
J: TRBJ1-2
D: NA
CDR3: CASSEDTAYGYTF

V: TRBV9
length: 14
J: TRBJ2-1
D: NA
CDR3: CASSVGTSSDEQFF

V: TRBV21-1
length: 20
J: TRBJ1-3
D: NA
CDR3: CASSKAGTGPRTCSGNTIYF

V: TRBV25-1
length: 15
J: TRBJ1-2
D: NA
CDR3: CASSTRDISNYGYTF

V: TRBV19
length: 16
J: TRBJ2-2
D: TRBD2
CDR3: CASTETSGSVTGELFF

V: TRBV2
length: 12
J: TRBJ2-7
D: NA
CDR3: CASRQAGLEQYF

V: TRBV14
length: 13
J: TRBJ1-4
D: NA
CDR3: CASSRGTNEKLFF

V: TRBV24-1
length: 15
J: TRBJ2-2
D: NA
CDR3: CATSDSLANTGELFF

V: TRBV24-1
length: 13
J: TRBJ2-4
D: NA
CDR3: CATSDSADNIQYF

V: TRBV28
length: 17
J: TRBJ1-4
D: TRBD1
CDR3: CASRAPTGGRANEKLFF

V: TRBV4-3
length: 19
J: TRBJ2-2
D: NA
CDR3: CASSQDPQTGQTNTGELFF

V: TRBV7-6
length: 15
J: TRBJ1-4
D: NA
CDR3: CASSLETATNEKLFF

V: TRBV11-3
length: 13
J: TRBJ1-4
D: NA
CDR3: CASSPPMDEKLFF

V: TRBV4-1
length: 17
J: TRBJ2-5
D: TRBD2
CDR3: CASSQALRGAGQETQYF

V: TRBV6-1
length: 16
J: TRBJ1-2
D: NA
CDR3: CASSEDLRGASYGYTF

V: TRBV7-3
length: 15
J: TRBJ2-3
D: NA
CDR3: CASRPDDLSTDTQYF

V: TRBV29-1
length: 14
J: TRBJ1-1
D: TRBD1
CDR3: CSVEDRWTGVEAFF

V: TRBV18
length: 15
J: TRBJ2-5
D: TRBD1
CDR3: CASSPRQGPQETQYF